These T cell receptor beta chains were read from a single sample in a study of blood T cell repertoires in COVID-19. The data were produced by immunoSEQ multiplex PCR, yet TCRdb's version contains in-frame clones alone and is incomplete. The sample has a few hundred thousand clones; 85% to 90% are singletons. The sample was peripheral blood. These receptors came from a man between 18 and 35 years old with active or convalescent COVID-19. Each CDR3 is given with its conserved first and last residue. Clone size is given for some rows only: seen once, a few or many times, or a class if the clone is expanded.

abundance: -
j_gene: TRBJ1-4
v_gene: TRBV6-6
CDR3aa: CASSYSRASEKLFF

abundance: -
j_gene: TRBJ1-5
v_gene: TRBV18
CDR3aa: CASSPEAGQGRQPQHF

abundance: -
j_gene: TRBJ2-5
v_gene: TRBV19
CDR3aa: CASSTGNQETQYF

abundance: -
j_gene: TRBJ1-2
v_gene: TRBV10-3
CDR3aa: CAISVPLGQLGGYTF

abundance: -
j_gene: TRBJ2-1
v_gene: TRBV6-2/TRBV6-3
CDR3aa: CASSYAGEQFF

abundance: -
j_gene: TRBJ1-2
v_gene: TRBV2
CDR3aa: CASAFQGADYGYTF

abundance: -
j_gene: TRBJ1-1
v_gene: TRBV28
CDR3aa: CASSLPDSSKAFF

abundance: -
j_gene: TRBJ1-1
v_gene: TRBV28
CDR3aa: CASSQRATHNQDTEAFF

abundance: many
j_gene: TRBJ2-7
v_gene: TRBV2
CDR3aa: CASSGGQVSLYEQYF

abundance: -
j_gene: TRBJ1-2
v_gene: TRBV5-1
CDR3aa: CASSPGTAFYGYTF

abundance: -
j_gene: TRBJ1-2
v_gene: TRBV29-1
CDR3aa: CSVEDPTYHGYTF

abundance: -
j_gene: TRBJ2-2
v_gene: TRBV24-1
CDR3aa: CATGTGGTGELFF

abundance: once
j_gene: TRBJ1-1
v_gene: TRBV6-5
CDR3aa: CASSYLQAPNTEAFF

abundance: -
j_gene: TRBJ1-4
v_gene: TRBV7-2
CDR3aa: CASSPQPGATNEKLFF

abundance: -
j_gene: TRBJ2-1
v_gene: TRBV30
CDR3aa: CAWSVRNEQFF

abundance: -
j_gene: TRBJ2-7
v_gene: TRBV18
CDR3aa: CASSPSTEGEQYF

abundance: -
j_gene: TRBJ2-1
v_gene: TRBV19
CDR3aa: CASSRTSGNTYNEQFF

abundance: -
j_gene: TRBJ1-2
v_gene: TRBV5-1
CDR3aa: CASSFGRGGYTF

abundance: once
j_gene: TRBJ1-3
v_gene: TRBV7-8
CDR3aa: CASSEDGSGNTIYF

abundance: -
j_gene: TRBJ2-3
v_gene: TRBV24-1
CDR3aa: CATSDWRGGNTDTQYF

abundance: -
j_gene: TRBJ1-6
v_gene: TRBV6-4
CDR3aa: CASSDEGGGSPLHF

abundance: -
j_gene: TRBJ2-2
v_gene: TRBV24-1
CDR3aa: CAVGAMAGELFF

abundance: -
j_gene: TRBJ2-2
v_gene: TRBV6-1
CDR3aa: CASSSTGGGGELFF

abundance: -
j_gene: TRBJ2-5
v_gene: TRBV19
CDR3aa: CASSKAQGIGETQYF

abundance: -
j_gene: TRBJ1-2
v_gene: TRBV6-6
CDR3aa: CASSYAAGENGYTF

abundance: -
j_gene: TRBJ1-2
v_gene: TRBV10-3
CDR3aa: CAISKRDRGLNYGYTF

abundance: -
j_gene: TRBJ1-1
v_gene: TRBV28
CDR3aa: CASSHPRGEGTEAFF

abundance: -
j_gene: TRBJ2-7
v_gene: TRBV7-9
CDR3aa: CASSLRAGSYEQYF

abundance: -
j_gene: TRBJ2-7
v_gene: TRBV6-6
CDR3aa: CASSYSGTGRHEQYF

abundance: many
j_gene: TRBJ2-1
v_gene: TRBV6-7
CDR3aa: CASSSLGEQFF

abundance: -
j_gene: TRBJ2-7
v_gene: TRBV6-1
CDR3aa: CASSESRGTYEQYF

abundance: -
j_gene: TRBJ2-1
v_gene: TRBV2
CDR3aa: CASKGRGGPPYNEQFF

abundance: -
j_gene: TRBJ2-1
v_gene: TRBV3-1/TRBV3-2
CDR3aa: CASSQRGHFFF